This T cell receptor beta chain was recorded in a study of blood T cell repertoires in COVID-19. Clones were sequenced by immunoSEQ multiplex PCR, and TCRdb holds only the in-frame ones, with some missing. The sample consists of about 160,000 clones, roughly four fifths of them appearing once. Trimming removed 6 bases from V and 0 bases from J; junction bases left unmatched: 4. The length of the CDR3 is 14 residues. Germline V gives CDR1 MGHDK, CDR2 SYGVNS. The TCR comes from an elderly woman with acute or convalescent COVID-19. The chain couples TRBV25-1 to TRBJ1-1; TRBD1 matches 7 bases. The sequenced sample consisted of peripheral blood. CDR3 in DNA: TGTGCCAGCAGGAGGACAGGCGTGAACACTGAAGCTTTCTTT. It specifies CASRRTGVNTEAFF.